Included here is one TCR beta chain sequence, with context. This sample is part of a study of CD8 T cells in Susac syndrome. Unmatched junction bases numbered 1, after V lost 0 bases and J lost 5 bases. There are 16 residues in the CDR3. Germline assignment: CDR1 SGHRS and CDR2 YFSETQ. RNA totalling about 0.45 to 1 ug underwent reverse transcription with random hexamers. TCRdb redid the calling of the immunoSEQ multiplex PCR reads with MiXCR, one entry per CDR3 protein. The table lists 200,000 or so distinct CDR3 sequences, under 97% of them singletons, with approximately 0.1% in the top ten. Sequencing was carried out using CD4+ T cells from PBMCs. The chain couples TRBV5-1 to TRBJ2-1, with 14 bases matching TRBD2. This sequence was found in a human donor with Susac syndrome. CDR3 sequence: CASSLGLAGGNNEQFF. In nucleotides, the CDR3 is TGCGCCAGCAGCTTGGGACTAGCGGGGGGGAACAATGAGCAGTTCTTC.